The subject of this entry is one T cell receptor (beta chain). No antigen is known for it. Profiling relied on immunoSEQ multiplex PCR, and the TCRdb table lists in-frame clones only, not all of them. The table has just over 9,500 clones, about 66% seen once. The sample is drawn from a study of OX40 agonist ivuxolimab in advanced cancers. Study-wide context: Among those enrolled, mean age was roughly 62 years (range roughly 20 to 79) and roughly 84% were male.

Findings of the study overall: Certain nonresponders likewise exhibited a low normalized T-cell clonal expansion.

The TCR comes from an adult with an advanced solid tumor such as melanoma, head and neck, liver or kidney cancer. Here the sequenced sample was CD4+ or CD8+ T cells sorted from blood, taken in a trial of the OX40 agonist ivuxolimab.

The CDR3 DNA is TGTGCCATCAAGACGGGAGGCCGCACAGATACGCAGTATTTT. It yields the protein CAIKTGGRTDTQYF. The V call is TRBV10-3, the J call TRBJ2-3; TRBD2 agrees at 7 bases. Germline V gene lookup returns CDR1 ENHRY and CDR2 SYGVKD. Germline trimming cut 7 bases from V and 1 base from J; bases unmatched to any gene: 5. There are 14 residues in the CDR3.